This T cell receptor beta chain is from a study of immune heterogeneity within non-small cell lung tumors. On the study more broadly: There were several squamous cell carcinomas, approximately nine non-squamous carcinomas and 1 tumor not otherwise specified.

Each sample used 600 to 700 ng of genomic DNA from bulk tumor tissue. Several biopsies per primary tumor, spaced far apart, were taken during surgery. The cohort was untreated, with newly diagnosed non-small cell lung cancer undergoing curative surgery. TCR beta CDR3 regions came from multiplex PCR with 32 forward V and 13 reverse J primers. TCRdb analysed the multiplex PCR reads with MiXCR anew, one entry per CDR3 protein. This sample has more than 2,000 distinct CDR3 sequences; roughly 18% occur once, and the top ten carry less than 15%. As concerns this clonotype: The junction shows a germline mismatch at one end, possibly a read error.

Sequencing was performed on lung tumor tissue. This sequence originates from a woman aged 45-65 years with non-small cell lung cancer.

This CDR3 is CAISALPGNTIYF. The CDR3 DNA follows: TGTGCCATCAGTGCCCTTCCGGGAAACACCATATATTTT. The rearrangement uses TRBV2 and TRBJ1-3; D is unresolved. Germline CDR1 is SNHLY and CDR2 is FYNNEI. The CDR3 contains 13 residues.